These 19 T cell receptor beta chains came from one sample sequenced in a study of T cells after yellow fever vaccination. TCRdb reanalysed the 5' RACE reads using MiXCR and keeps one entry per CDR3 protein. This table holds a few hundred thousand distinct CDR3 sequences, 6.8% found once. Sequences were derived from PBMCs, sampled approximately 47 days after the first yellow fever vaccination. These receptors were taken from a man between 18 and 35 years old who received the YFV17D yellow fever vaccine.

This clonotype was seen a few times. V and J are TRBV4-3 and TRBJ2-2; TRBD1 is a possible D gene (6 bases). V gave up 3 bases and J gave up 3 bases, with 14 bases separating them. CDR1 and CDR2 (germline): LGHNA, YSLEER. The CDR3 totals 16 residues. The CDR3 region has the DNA TGCGCCAGCAGCCAGGGGGTCAGGGGCCACACCGGGGAGCTGTTTTTT. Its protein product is CASSQGVRGHTGELFF.

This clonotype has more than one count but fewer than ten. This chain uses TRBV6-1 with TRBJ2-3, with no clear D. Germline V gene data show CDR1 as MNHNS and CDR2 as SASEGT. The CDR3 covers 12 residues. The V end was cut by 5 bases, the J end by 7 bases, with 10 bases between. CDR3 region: CASSSYRNTQYF. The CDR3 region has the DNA TGTGCCAGCAGTTCCTACCGGAATACGCAGTATTTT.

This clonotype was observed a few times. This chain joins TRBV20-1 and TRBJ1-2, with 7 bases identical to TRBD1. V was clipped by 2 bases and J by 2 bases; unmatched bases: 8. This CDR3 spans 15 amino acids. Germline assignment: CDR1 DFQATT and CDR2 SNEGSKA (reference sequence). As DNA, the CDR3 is TGCAGTGCTAGACACCGGGACAGAGGCAACTATGGCTACACCTTC. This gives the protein CSARHRDRGNYGYTF.

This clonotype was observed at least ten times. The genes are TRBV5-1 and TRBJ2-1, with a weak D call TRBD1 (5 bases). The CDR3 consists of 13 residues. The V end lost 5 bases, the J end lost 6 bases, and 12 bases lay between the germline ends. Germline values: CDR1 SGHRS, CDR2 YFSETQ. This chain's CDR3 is CASRQGMGNEQFF. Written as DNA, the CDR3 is TGCGCCAGCAGGCAGGGTATGGGCAATGAGCAGTTCTTC. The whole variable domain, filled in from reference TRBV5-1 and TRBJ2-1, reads KAGVTQTPRYLIKTRGQQVTLSCSPISGHRSVSWYQQTPGQGLQFLFEYFSETQRNKGNFPGRFSGRQFSNSRSEMNVSTLELGDSALYLCASRQGMGNEQFFGPGTRLTVL.

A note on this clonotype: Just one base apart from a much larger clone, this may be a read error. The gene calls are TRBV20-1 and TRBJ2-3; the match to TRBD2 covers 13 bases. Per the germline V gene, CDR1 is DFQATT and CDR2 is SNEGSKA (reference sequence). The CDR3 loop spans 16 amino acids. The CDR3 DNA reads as TGCTGTGCTAGAGCGACTAGCGGGGGGAGCACAGATACGCAGTATTTT. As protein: CCARATSGGSTDTQYF.

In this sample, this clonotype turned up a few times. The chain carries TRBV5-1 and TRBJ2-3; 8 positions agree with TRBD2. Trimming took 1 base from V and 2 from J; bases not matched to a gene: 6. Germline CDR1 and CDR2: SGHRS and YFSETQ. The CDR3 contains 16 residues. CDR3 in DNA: TGCGCCAGCAGCTTGTATGCGGGGGGAGACACAGATACGCAGTATTTT. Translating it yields CASSLYAGGDTDTQYF.

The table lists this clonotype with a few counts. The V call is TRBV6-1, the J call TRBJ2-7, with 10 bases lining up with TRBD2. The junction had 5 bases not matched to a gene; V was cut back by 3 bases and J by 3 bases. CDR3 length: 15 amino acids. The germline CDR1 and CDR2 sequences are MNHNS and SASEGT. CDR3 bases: TGTGCCAGCAGTGAGTTAGCGGGGGGCAACTACGAGCAGTACGTC. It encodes CASSELAGGNYEQYV.

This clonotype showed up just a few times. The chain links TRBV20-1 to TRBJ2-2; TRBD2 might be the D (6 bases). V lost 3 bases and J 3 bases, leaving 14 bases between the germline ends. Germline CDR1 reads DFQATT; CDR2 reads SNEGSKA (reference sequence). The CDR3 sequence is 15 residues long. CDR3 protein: CSASVAGWYTGELFF. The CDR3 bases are TGCAGTGCTAGTGTGGCGGGGTGGTACACCGGGGAGCTGTTTTTT.

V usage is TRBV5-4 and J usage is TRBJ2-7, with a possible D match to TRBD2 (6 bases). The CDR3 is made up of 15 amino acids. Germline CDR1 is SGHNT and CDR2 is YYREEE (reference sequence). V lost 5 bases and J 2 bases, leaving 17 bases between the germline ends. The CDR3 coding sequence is TGTGCCAGCAGTGACGGGGGTTGGAGGCCCTACGAGCAGTACTTC. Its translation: CASSDGGWRPYEQYF. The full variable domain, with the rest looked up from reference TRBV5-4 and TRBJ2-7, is ETGVTQSPTHLIKTRGQQVTLRCSSQSGHNTVSWYQQALGQGPQFIFQYYREEENGRGNFPPRFSGLQFPNYSSELNVNALELDDSALYLCASSDGGWRPYEQYFGPGTRLTVT.

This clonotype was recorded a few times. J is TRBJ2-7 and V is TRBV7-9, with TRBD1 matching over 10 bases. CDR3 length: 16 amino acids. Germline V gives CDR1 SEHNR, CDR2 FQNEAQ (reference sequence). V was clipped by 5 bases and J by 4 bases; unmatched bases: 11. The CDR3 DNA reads TGTGCCAGCAGCGAACCTGGGGGACAGGGGAATTACGAGCAGTACTTC. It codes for CASSEPGGQGNYEQYF.

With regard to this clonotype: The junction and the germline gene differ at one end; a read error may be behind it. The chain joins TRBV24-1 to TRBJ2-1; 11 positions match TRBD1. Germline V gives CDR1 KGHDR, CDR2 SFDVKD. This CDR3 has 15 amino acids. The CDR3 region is CANSDPGTGGNEQFF. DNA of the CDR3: TGTGCCAACAGTGATCCGGGGACAGGGGGCAATGAGCAGTTCTTC.

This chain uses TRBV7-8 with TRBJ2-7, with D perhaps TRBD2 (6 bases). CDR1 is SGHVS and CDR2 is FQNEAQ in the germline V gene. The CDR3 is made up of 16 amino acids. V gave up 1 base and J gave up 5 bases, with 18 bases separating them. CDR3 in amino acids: CASSLGIGTRSNEQYF. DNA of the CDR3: TGTGCCAGCAGCTTAGGAATTGGGACTCGTTCGAACGAGCAGTACTTC.

The CDR3 nucleotides read TGTGCCACCATGGGGTGGGGCGACTTAGATACGCAGTATTTT. Residues: CATMGWGDLDTQYF. This rearrangement joins TRBV6-5 to TRBJ2-3; D possibly corresponds to TRBD1 (5 bases). The CDR3 has 14 amino acids. Germline V gene sequence: CDR1 MNHEY, CDR2 SVGAGI. Trimming shortened V by 10 bases and J by 5 bases, and 19 bases separated the two germline ends.

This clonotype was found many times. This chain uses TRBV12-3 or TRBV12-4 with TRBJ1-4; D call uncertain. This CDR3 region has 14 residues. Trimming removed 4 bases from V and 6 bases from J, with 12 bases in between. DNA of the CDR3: TGTGCCAGCAGTTCTCCAGCGTCCTATGAAAAACTGTTTTTT. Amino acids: CASSSPASYEKLFF.

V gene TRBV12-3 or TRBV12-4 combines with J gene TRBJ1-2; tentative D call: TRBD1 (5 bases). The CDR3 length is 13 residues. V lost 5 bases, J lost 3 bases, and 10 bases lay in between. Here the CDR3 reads CASSPQTDYGYTF. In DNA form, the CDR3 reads TGTGCCAGCAGTCCCCAGACAGACTATGGCTACACCTTC.

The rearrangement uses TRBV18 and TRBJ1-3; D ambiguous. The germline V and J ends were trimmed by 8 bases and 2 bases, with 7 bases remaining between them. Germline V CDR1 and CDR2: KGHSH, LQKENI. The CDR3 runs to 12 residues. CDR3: CASRAPGNTIYF. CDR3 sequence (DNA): TGTGCCAGCCGAGCACCTGGAAACACCATATATTTT.

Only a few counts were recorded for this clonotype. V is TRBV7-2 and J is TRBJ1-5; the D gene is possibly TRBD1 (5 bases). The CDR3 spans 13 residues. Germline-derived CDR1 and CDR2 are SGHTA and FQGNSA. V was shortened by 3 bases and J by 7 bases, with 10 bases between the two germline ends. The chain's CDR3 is CASSFGGWQPQHF. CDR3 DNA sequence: TGTGCCAGCAGCTTCGGGGGGTGGCAGCCCCAGCATTTT. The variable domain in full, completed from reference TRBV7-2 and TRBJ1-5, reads GAGVSQSPSNKVTEKGKDVELRCDPISGHTALYWYRQSLGQGLEFLIYFQGNSAPDKSGLPSDRFSAERTGGSVSTLTIQRTQQEDSAVYLCASSFGGWQPQHFGDGTRLSIL.

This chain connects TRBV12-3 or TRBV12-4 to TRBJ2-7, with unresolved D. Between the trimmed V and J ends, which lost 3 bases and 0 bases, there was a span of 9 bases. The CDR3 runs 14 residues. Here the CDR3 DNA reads TGTGCCAGCAGTTTTTTCGAGAGCTCCTACGAGCAGTACTTC. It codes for CASSFFESSYEQYF.

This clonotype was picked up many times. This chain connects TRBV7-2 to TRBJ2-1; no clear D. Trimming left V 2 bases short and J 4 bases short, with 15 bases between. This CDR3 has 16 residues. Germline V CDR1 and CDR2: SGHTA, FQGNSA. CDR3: CASSLLGLTTYNEQFF. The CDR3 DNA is TGTGCCAGCAGCTTATTGGGCCTAACGACTTACAATGAGCAGTTCTTC. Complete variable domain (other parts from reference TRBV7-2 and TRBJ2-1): GAGVSQSPSNKVTEKGKDVELRCDPISGHTALYWYRQSLGQGLEFLIYFQGNSAPDKSGLPSDRFSAERTGGSVSTLTIQRTQQEDSAVYLCASSLLGLTTYNEQFFGPGTRLTVL.